These T cell receptor beta chains were read from a single sample in a study of shared clonotypes between healthy human individuals. Libraries were prepared by immunoSEQ multiplex PCR; TCRdb keeps only in-frame clonotypes and omits some of them. The sample consists of roughly 1.4 million clones, about 98.5% of them appearing once. Material: naive CD4+ T cells sorted from blood. The receptors stem from a man aged 30-40 years in good health. CDR3s leave out the opening cysteine and the closing phenylalanine or tryptophan.

cdr3_length v_call cdr3_aa
14 TRBV28 ASKAGGSVAKNIQY
11 TRBV29-1 SVEWTGSYEQY
11 TRBV10-1 ASSATDSVEQF
11 TRBV7-9 ASSSLAEETQY
12 TRBV6-1 ASITLAGGREQY
11 TRBV6-1 ASSTTAVGEQF
13 TRBV7-9 ASSLGGRADNEQF
12 TRBV2 ASSSVTGRVEQF
13 TRBV5-1 ASSGGGLAADTQY
12 TRBV5-1 ASSIRAGDEKLF
14 TRBV7-8 ASSPSGGARNQPQH
8 TRBV29-1 SVLNTEAF
12 TRBV5-1 ASSPRGPNEKLF
15 TRBV7-6 ASSLFTSSGSYNEQF
11 TRBV28 ASSPAGIHEQY
18 TRBV19 ASSPRTRISSPRAPYEQY
12 TRBV29-1 SVGDREVGGELF
11 TRBV9 ASSNGAQGTQY
12 TRBV18 ASSSDRGAYEQY
12 TRBV5-1 ASSSEGQTYEQY
14 TRBV7-8 ASSSTPGEWYNEQF
10 TRBV2 ASSEGGETQY
13 TRBV5-1 ASSLGQGEWQPQH
14 TRBV28 ASSLLGGVYSYEQY
12 TRBV30 AWSSSLFTGELF
14 TRBV5-8 ASSPPTAGTNTEAF
12 TRBV30 AWSSNRGRDEQY
17 TRBV28 ASSLSGLAGVGSYNEQF
13 TRBV28 ASSIGSEGEEKLF
13 TRBV27 ASRTQPDGSYEQY
14 TRBV18 ASSPIAGGNPYEQY
13 TRBV11-2 ASSLGAARTDTQY
10 TRBV7-9 ASSLAGAEQY
12 TRBV5-4 ASSLDSNTGELF
13 TRBV27 ASSLAGVGANVLT
12 TRBV10-1 ASSSGLENNEQF
15 TRBV4-3 ASSQDRTIPSTDTQY
11 TRBV7-2 ASSPGTAGGYT
9 TRBV29-1 SLQEGYGYT
12 TRBV10-3 AISETTGRYEQY
13 TRBV18 ASSQGAGASYEQY